This TCR beta chain was observed in a study of T-cell reconstitution after alpha-beta-depleted transplantation in children. The V end was cut by 3 bases, the J end by 4 bases, with 7 bases between. CDR3 length: 12 residues. Germline CDR1 and CDR2: DFQATT and SNEGSKA (reference sequence). Unique molecular identifiers featured in how the TCRbeta library was prepared. TCRdb ran MiXCR on the PCR reads and lists one entry per CDR3 protein. The sample contains about 540,000 distinct CDR3 sequences, around 18% of which appear only once. The sample here was PBMCs from the stem cell graft donor, taken from the stem cell graft. This TCR was recovered from a human donor who donated a stem cell graft to a child with acute lymphoblastic leukemia. This chain joins TRBV20-1 and TRBJ2-1; no firm D call. The CDR3 DNA sequence: TGCAGTGCTAGCTCCGGGTACAATGAGCAGTTCTTC. Amino acids: CSASSGYNEQFF.